These 6 T cell receptor beta chains share one sample of origin, sequenced in a study of OX40 agonist ivuxolimab in advanced cancers. Sequenced by immunoSEQ multiplex PCR; TCRdb stores in-frame clones only, minus some. The profile shows some 70,000 clones, 86% of them singletons. This specimen consisted of CD4+ or CD8+ T cells sorted from blood, obtained in a trial of the OX40 agonist ivuxolimab. The receptors come from an adult with an advanced solid tumor such as melanoma, head and neck, liver or kidney cancer.

The CDR3 DNA reads as TGTGCCAGCAGCGTAGAGCCCAGGAATAGGAATCAGCCCCAGCATTTT. Amino acid sequence: CASSVEPRNRNQPQHF. The genes are TRBV5-5 and TRBJ1-5; no definite D call. The CDR3 sequence is 16 residues long. Trimming left V 4 bases short and J 4 bases short, with 18 bases between. The germline gives CDR1 SGHKS, CDR2 YYEKEE (reference sequence).

The chain recombines TRBV5-1 with TRBJ1-3; no firm D call. The V gene's germline CDR1 is SGHRS and CDR2 YFSETQ. Trimming pared 3 bases from V and 0 bases from J, leaving 7 bases between. CDR3 size: 14 residues. The CDR3 reads CASSYGLSGNTIYF. CDR3 DNA: TGCGCCAGCAGCTACGGACTCTCTGGAAACACCATATATTTT.

This clone has a handful of counts. The V gene is TRBV5-1, the J gene TRBJ1-6, with D tentatively TRBD1 (5 bases). This CDR3 is 14 amino acids long. Between the trimmed V and J ends, which lost 0 bases and 6 bases, there was a span of 7 bases. CDR1 is SGHRS, CDR2 YFSETQ, per germline. The CDR3 DNA is TGCGCCAGCAGCTTGGGACAGTCTAATTCACCCCTCCACTTT. Amino acids: CASSLGQSNSPLHF.

The rearrangement links TRBV18 to TRBJ2-7; D uncertain. CDR3 length: 13 amino acids. V lost 3 bases to trimming and J lost 5 bases, with 11 bases between them. Germline lookup yields CDR1 KGHSH and CDR2 LQKENI. CDR3: CASSPLQTHEQYF. As DNA, the CDR3 is TGTGCCAGCTCACCTCTACAGACCCACGAGCAGTACTTC.

The gene calls are TRBV19 and TRBJ2-5; 9 bases are a match to TRBD2. The CDR3 totals 16 residues. Losses at the gene ends were 5 bases for V and 3 bases for J; bases not matched to a gene: 10. In germline, CDR1 is LNHDA, CDR2 SQIVND (reference sequence). As DNA, the CDR3 is TGTGCCAGTAGTCCGCTAGCGGGAAGGGGAGAAGAGACCCAGTACTTC. As protein: CASSPLAGRGEETQYF.

V usage is TRBV7-2 and J usage is TRBJ2-3; TRBD2 aligns across 9 bases. The V and J ends lost 7 bases and 10 bases, in that order; junction bases with no gene match: 12. CDR1 is SGHTA and CDR2 is FQGNSA in the germline V gene. This CDR3 region has 14 residues. The CDR3 loop is CASMALAGPQSQYF. In nucleotides, the CDR3 is TGTGCCAGCATGGCGCTAGCGGGACCTCAGTCGCAGTATTTT.